These T cell receptor beta chains were read from a single sample in a study of control samples from healthy donors and cancer patients. Generated by immunoSEQ multiplex PCR, the TCRdb table keeps only in-frame clones and is missing some. The table lists 20,000 to 25,000 clones, around 83% of them singletons. The source material was PBMCs. The receptors stem from a man aged 55 to 70 with head and neck cancer. CDR3s include the opening cysteine and the closing phenylalanine or tryptophan. D genes are given only for firm matches. Expanded clones are given a class, and other clones once, few, many or no size at all.

D	size	J	V	CDR3	DNA
TRBD1	NA	TRBJ2-1	TRBV18	CASSSWTGYNEQFF	TGTGCCAGCTCATCATGGACAGGCTACAATGAGCAGTTCTTC
NA	NA	TRBJ1-2	TRBV10-2	CASRTSGGVGGYTF	TGCGCCAGCAGGACCTCCGGGGGCGTAGGTGGCTACACCTTC
NA	NA	TRBJ1-2	TRBV5-5	CASSLEAQGNYGYTF	TGTGCCAGCAGCTTGGAGGCTCAGGGGAACTATGGCTACACCTTC
TRBD2	NA	TRBJ2-2	TRBV25-1	CASSEKSGRAYTGELFF	TGTGCCAGCAGTGAAAAAAGCGGGAGGGCCTACACCGGGGAGCTGTTTTTT
NA	few	TRBJ1-3	TRBV10-3	CAISEFRTESSGNTIYF	TGTGCCATCAGTGAGTTCCGGACGGAGAGCTCTGGAAACACCATATATTTT
NA	NA	TRBJ1-1	TRBV7-2	CASSARIAEAFF	TGTGCCAGCAGCGCCCGGATCGCTGAAGCTTTCTTT
TRBD1	few	TRBJ2-3	TRBV11-2	CASSFTGTGVGTDTQYF	TGTGCCAGCAGCTTTACCGGGACAGGGGTTGGAACAGATACGCAGTATTTT
NA	NA	TRBJ2-2	TRBV7-2	CASSFLGSTGELFF	TGTGCCAGCAGCTTTCTGGGATCGACCGGGGAGCTGTTTTTT
NA	NA	TRBJ1-3	TRBV6-5	CASGGGGSGNTIYF	TGTGCCAGTGGGGGAGGGGGGTCTGGAAACACCATATATTTT
TRBD1	NA	TRBJ1-6	TRBV7-9	CASSPTGTENSPLHF	TGTGCCAGCAGCCCCACCGGGACAGAAAATTCACCCCTCCACTTT
TRBD2	once	TRBJ2-7	TRBV2	CASTGLAGAYEQYF	TGTGCCAGCACCGGACTAGCGGGGGCCTACGAGCAGTACTTC
NA	NA	TRBJ2-1	TRBV4-2	CASSQEGSGNEQFF	TGTGCCAGCAGCCAAGAGGGTAGCGGCAATGAGCAGTTCTTC
TRBD1	NA	TRBJ2-7	TRBV29-1	CSVEDDRGDEQYF	TGCAGCGTTGAAGATGACAGGGGGGACGAGCAGTACTTC
NA	NA	TRBJ1-2	TRBV28	CASRLDRTYGYTF	TGTGCCAGCAGACTAGACCGAACCTATGGCTACACCTTC
NA	few	TRBJ2-3	TRBV9	CASNQQGYTDTQYF	TGTGCCAGCAACCAACAAGGATACACAGATACGCAGTATTTT
NA	few	TRBJ1-5	TRBV3-1/TRBV3-2	CASSQELGDQPQHF	TGTGCCAGCAGCCAAGAGCTGGGCGATCAGCCCCAGCATTTT
NA	NA	TRBJ1-6	TRBV30	CAWTAGQSNSPLHF	TGTGCCTGGACTGCGGGACAATCAAATTCACCCCTCCACTTT
NA	NA	TRBJ1-5	TRBV7-2	CASSLEPSQPQHF	TGTGCCAGCAGCTTAGAACCCTCCCAGCCCCAGCATTTT
NA	NA	TRBJ2-1	TRBV29-1	CSVGNRQRVARHEQFF	TGCAGCGTTGGGAATCGACAGCGGGTCGCCCGACATGAGCAGTTCTTC
TRBD1	once	TRBJ1-2	TRBV14	CASSQDSLVTGAYGYTF	TGTGCCAGCAGCCAAGATTCGTTGGTGACAGGGGCCTATGGCTACACCTTC
NA	NA	TRBJ2-7	TRBV11-2	CASSSLASPPPYEQYF	TGTGCCAGCAGCTCCTTGGCTAGCCCACCTCCCTACGAGCAGTACTTC
TRBD2	NA	TRBJ2-3	TRBV6-4	CASRAGLAGRDTQYF	TGTGCCAGCAGAGCCGGACTAGCGGGTCGTGATACGCAGTATTTT
NA	NA	TRBJ2-3	TRBV5-1	CASSLEPPSGTDTQYF	TGCGCCAGCAGCTTGGAACCGCCCTCGGGCACAGATACGCAGTATTTT
TRBD2	NA	TRBJ2-5	TRBV29-1	CSVGAGTSDGTQYF	TGCAGCGTGGGGGCCGGGACTAGTGATGGGACCCAGTACTTC
TRBD2	NA	TRBJ2-7	TRBV5-1	CASSLGLAASYEQYF	TGCGCCAGCAGCCTCGGACTAGCGGCCTCCTACGAGCAGTACTTC
TRBD2	NA	TRBJ2-3	TRBV11-3	CASSFWASGGGTDTQYF	TGTGCCAGCAGCTTTTGGGCTAGCGGGGGGGGGACAGATACGCAGTATTTT
NA	NA	TRBJ1-2	TRBV5-1	CASSLETAQNYGYTF	TGCGCCAGCAGCTTGGAGACAGCTCAAAACTATGGCTACACCTTC
NA	NA	TRBJ2-6	TRBV4-1	CASSPRQDTSSGANVLTF	TGCGCCAGCAGCCCCCGACAGGATACTTCCTCTGGGGCCAACGTCCTGACTTTC
NA	NA	TRBJ2-7	TRBV28	CASSPPGSALSYEQYF	TGTGCCAGCAGCCCCCCGGGTAGCGCCCTCTCCTACGAGCAGTACTTC
TRBD2	once	TRBJ2-1	TRBV5-1	CASTADPGLAGYNEQFF	TGCGCCAGCACAGCTGATCCGGGACTAGCGGGATACAATGAGCAGTTCTTC
NA	NA	TRBJ1-2	TRBV14	CASSRLTGAYYGYTF	TGTGCCAGCAGCCGATTGACAGGAGCCTATTATGGCTACACCTTC
NA	NA	TRBJ1-5	TRBV5-1	CASSGDGNQPQHF	TGCGCCAGCAGCGGGGACGGGAATCAGCCCCAGCATTTT
TRBD1	NA	TRBJ1-2	TRBV5-1	CASSFEGAGNTF	TGCGCCAGCAGCTTCGAGGGGGCGGGGAACACCTTC
NA	NA	TRBJ1-6	TRBV18	CASSPPGRTNSPLHF	TGTGCCAGCTCACCACCGGGCAGGACGAATTCACCCCTCCACTTT
NA	NA	TRBJ2-7	TRBV6-5	CASSYSRVSSYEQYF	TGTGCCAGCAGTTACTCGAGGGTCAGTTCCTACGAGCAGTACTTC
NA	NA	TRBJ2-1	TRBV2	CASSEMGPVSLDEQFF	TGTGCCAGCAGTGAGATGGGTCCAGTGTCCCTCGATGAGCAGTTCTTC